This TCR beta chain is from a study of a mutant IDH1 vaccine in newly diagnosed glioma. Study-wide context: Vaccination began 4-6 weeks post radiotherapy alone, or with temozolomide cycles.

Comment on this clone: The antigen is unknown.

This sample's time point: week 35, safety follow-up. Each dose delivered 300 ug of mutant IDH1 20-mer peptide subcutaneously with imiquimod. The V and J ends lost 4 bases and 0 bases respectively, with 14 bases between them. This CDR3 comprises 15 residues. The germline CDR1 and CDR2 sequences are SGHNT and YYREEE (reference sequence). Sequencing used immunoSEQ multiplex PCR; TCRdb keeps in-frame clones, though not all of them. The data hold 35,000 to 50,000 clones, with roughly 84% observed a single time. The V gene is TRBV5-4, the J gene TRBJ2-7; either TRBD1 or TRBD2 may fit D (6 bases each). This clonotype originated in a woman aged 45-65 years with glioma. This material consisted of PBMCs, taken from a glioma patient whose treatment included an IDH1 peptide vaccine. CDR3 DNA sequence: TGTGCCAGCAGCCCCGGAGGGGGTCGCTCCTACGAGCAGTACTTC. It encodes CASSPGGGRSYEQYF.